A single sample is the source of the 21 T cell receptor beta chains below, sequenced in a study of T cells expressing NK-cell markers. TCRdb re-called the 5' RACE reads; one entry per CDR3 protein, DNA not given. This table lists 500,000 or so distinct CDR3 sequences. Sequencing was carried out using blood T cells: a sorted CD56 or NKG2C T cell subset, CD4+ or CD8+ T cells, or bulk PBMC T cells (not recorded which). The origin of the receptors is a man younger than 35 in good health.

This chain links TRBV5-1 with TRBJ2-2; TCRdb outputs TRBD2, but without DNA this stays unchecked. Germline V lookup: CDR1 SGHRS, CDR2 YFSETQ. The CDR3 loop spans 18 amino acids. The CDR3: CASSVVGTTSNPTAELFF. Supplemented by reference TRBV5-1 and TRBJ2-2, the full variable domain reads KAGVTQTPRYLIKTRGQQVTLSCSPISGHRSVSWYQQTPGQGLQFLFEYFSETQRNKGNFPGRFSGRQFSNSRSEMNVSTLELGDSALYLCASSVVGTTSNPTAELFFGEGSRLTVL.

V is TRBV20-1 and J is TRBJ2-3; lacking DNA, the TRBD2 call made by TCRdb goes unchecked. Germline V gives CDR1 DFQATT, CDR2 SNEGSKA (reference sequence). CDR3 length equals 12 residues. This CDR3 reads CSVLAVSDTQYF.

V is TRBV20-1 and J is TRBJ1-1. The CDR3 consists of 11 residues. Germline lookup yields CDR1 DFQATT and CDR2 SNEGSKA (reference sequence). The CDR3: CSAPTGTEAFF.

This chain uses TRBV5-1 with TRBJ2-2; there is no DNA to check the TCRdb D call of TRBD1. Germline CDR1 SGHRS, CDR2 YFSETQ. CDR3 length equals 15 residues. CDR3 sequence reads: CASSFSPGVAGELFF.

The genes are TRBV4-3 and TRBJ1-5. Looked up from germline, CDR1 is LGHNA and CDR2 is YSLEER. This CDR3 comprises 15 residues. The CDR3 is CASSQDWQSIQPQHF.

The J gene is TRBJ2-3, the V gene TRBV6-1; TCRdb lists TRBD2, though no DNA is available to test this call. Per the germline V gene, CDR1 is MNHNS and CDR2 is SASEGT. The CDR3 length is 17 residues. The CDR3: CASSARTSAIHTDTQYF.

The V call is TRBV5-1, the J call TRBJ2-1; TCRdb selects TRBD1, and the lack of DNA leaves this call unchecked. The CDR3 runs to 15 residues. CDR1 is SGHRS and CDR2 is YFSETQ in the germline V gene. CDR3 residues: CASSLRSQFYNEQFF.

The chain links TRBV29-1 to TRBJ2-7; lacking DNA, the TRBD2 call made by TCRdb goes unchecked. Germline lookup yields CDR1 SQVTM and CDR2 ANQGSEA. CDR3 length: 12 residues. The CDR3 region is CSVEDPGGEQYF.

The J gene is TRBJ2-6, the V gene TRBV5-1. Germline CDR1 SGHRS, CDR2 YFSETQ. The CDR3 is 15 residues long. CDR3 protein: CASSPQPSGANVLTF.

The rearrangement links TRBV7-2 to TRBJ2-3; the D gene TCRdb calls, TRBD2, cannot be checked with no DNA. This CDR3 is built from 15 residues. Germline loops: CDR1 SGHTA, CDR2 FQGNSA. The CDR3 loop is CASSPLAPGTDTQYF.

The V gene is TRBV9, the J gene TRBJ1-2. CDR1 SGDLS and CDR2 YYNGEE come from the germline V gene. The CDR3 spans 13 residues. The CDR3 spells CASSVSSTLGYTF.

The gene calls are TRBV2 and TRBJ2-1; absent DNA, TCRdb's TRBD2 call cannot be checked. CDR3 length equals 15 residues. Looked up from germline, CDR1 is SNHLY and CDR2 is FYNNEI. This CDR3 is CASSPEVLAGNEQFF.

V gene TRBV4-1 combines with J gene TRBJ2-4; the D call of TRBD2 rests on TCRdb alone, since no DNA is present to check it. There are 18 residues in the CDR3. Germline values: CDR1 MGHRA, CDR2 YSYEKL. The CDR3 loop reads CASSARLAGGPYQNIQYF.

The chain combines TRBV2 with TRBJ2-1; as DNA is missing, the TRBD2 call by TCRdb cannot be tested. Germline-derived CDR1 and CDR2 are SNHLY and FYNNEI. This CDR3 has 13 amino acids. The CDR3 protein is CASAPHGGREKFF.

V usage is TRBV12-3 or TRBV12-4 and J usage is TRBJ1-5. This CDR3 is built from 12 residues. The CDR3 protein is CASSFGNQPQHF.

The chain's CDR3 is CASSPTQGGEAFF. The V gene is TRBV18, the J gene TRBJ1-1; TCRdb selects TRBD1, and the lack of DNA leaves this call unchecked. The CDR3 is 13 amino acids. From germline, CDR1 is KGHSH and CDR2 LQKENI.

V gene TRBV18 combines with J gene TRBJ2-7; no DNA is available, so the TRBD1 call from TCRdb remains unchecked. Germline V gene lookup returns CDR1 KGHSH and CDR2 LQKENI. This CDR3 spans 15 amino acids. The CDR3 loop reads CASSPPSGQGSEQYF.

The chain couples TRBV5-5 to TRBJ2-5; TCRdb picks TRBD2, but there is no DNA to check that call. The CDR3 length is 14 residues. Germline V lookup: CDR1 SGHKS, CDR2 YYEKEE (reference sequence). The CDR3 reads CASSLIAGKETQYF.

CDR3: CASGSPQETQYF. The V and J genes are TRBV12-3 or TRBV12-4 and TRBJ2-5; TCRdb lists TRBD1, though no DNA is available to test this call. This CDR3 has 12 amino acids.

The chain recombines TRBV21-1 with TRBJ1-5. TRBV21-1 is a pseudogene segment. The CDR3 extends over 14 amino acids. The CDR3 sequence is CASSRRDRKQPQHF.

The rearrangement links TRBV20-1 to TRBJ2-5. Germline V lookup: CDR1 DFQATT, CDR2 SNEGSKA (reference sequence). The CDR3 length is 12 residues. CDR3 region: CSVSRSWGTQYF.